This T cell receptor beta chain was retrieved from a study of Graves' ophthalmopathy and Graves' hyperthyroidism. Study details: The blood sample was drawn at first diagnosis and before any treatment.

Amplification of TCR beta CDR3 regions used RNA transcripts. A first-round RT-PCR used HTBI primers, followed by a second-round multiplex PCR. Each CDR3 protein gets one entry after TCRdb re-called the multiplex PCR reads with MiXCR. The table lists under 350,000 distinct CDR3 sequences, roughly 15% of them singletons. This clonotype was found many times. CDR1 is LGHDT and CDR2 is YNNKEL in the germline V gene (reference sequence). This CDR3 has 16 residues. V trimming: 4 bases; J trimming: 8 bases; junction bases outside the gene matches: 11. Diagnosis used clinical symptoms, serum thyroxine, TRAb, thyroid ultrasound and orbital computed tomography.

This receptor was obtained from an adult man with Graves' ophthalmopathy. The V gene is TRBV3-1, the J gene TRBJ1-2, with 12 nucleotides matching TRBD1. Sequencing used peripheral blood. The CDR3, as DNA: TGTGCCAGCAGCCGGGCCGCCGGGACAGGGGGCCCAGGCTACACCTTC. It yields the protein CASSRAAGTGGPGYTF.